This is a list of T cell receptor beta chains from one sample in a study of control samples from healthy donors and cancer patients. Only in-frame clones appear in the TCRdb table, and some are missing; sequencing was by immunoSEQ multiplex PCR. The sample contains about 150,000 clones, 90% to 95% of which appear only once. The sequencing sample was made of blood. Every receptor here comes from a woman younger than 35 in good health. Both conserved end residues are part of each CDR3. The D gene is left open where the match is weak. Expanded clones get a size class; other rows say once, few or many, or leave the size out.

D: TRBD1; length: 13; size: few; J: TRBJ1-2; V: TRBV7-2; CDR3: CASSLGQGYGYTF; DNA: TGTGCCAGCAGCTTAGGACAGGGCTATGGCTACACCTTC
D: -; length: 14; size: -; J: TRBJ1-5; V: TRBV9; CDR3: CASNGGDSNQPQHF; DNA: TGTGCCAGCAACGGGGGAGATTCGAATCAGCCCCAGCATTTT
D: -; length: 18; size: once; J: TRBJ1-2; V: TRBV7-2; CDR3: CASSLVSGTAEEGYGYTF; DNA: TGTGCCAGCAGCTTAGTGTCCGGGACGGCTGAAGAGGGCTATGGCTACACCTTC
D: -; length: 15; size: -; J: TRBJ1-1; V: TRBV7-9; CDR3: CASSLASLSNTEAFF; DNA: TGTGCCAGCAGCTTAGCCTCCCTGTCGAACACTGAAGCTTTCTTT
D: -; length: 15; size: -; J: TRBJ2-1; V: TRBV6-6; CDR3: CASSYGQNLYNEQFF; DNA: TGTGCCAGCAGTTACGGGCAGAATCTGTACAATGAGCAGTTCTTC
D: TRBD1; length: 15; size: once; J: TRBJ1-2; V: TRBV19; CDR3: CASSNSLQGIYGYTF; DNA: TGTGCCAGTAGCAATTCTTTACAGGGGATCTATGGCTACACCTTC
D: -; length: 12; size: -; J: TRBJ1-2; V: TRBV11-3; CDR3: CASSSGVAGYTF; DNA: TGTGCCAGCAGTTCCGGGGTGGCGGGCTACACCTTC
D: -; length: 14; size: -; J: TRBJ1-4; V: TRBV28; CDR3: CASRHLITNEKLFF; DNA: TGTGCCAGCCGCCACCTGATTACTAATGAAAAACTGTTTTTT
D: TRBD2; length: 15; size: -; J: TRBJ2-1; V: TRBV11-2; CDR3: CASRPPGLAGVSEFF; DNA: TGTGCCAGCAGGCCGCCGGGACTAGCGGGAGTTAGTGAGTTCTTC
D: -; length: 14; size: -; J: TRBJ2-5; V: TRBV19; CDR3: CASSIRKGKETQYF; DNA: TGTGCCAGTAGTATCAGGAAGGGGAAGGAGACCCAGTACTTC
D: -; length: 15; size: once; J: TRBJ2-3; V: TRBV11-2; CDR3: CASSFLHSSTDTQYF; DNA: TGTGCCAGCAGCTTCCTACATTCTAGCACAGATACGCAGTATTTT
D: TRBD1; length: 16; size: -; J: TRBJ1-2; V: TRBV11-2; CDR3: CASSSRPRGRVYGYTF; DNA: TGTGCCAGCAGCTCGCGACCCAGGGGGCGCGTCTATGGCTACACCTTC
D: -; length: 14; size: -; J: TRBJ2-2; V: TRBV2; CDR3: CASKGQSNTGELFF; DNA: TGTGCCAGCAAGGGCCAGTCAAACACCGGGGAGCTGTTTTTT
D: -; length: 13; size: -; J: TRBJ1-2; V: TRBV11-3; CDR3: CASSLSGLYGYTF; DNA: TGTGCCAGCAGCTTGTCAGGGTTGTATGGCTACACCTTC
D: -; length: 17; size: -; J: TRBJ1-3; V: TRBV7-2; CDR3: CASSLEPPPGSGNTIYF; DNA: TGTGCCAGCAGCTTAGAGCCTCCCCCAGGCTCTGGAAACACCATATATTTT
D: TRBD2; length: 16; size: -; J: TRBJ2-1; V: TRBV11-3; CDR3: CASSSAIAGTQGEQFF; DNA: TGTGCCAGCAGCTCGGCTATAGCGGGGACGCAAGGTGAGCAGTTCTTC
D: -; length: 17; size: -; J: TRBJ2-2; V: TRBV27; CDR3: CASSLNLVEGSTGELFF; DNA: TGTGCCAGCAGTTTAAATCTTGTGGAGGGATCCACCGGGGAGCTGTTTTTT
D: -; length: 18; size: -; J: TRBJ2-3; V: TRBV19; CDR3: CASSGNLGTPQSTDTQYF; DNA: TGTGCCAGTAGTGGTAACCTCGGGACTCCACAAAGCACAGATACGCAGTATTTT
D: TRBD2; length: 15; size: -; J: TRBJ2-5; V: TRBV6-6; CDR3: CASSPGLAGHRTQYF; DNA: TGTGCCAGCAGTCCGGGACTAGCGGGGCATCGGACCCAGTACTTC
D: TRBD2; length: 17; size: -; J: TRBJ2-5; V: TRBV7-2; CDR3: CASSLSGTSVSRETQYF; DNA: TGTGCCAGCAGCCTAAGTGGGACTAGCGTCAGTCGGGAGACCCAGTACTTC
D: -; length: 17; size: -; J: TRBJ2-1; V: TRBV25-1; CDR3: CASSLINQEPLDNEQFF; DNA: TGTGCCAGCAGTTTAATAAACCAGGAACCCCTCGACAATGAGCAGTTCTTC
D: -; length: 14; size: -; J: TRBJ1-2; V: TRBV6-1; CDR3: CASSELMRIVGYTF; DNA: TGTGCCAGCAGTGAATTAATGAGGATAGTTGGCTACACCTTC
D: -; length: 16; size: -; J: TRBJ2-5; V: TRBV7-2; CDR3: CASSLVVWTKRETQYF; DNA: TGTGCCAGCAGCTTAGTAGTGTGGACAAAAAGGGAGACCCAGTACTTC
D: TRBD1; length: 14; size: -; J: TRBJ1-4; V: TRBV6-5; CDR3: CASSQRTGNEKLFF; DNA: TGTGCCAGCAGTCAACGGACAGGAAATGAAAAACTGTTTTTT
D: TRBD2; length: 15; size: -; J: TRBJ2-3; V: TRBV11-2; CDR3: CASSGMGGIPDTQYF; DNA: TGTGCCAGCAGCGGGATGGGGGGGATTCCAGATACGCAGTATTTT
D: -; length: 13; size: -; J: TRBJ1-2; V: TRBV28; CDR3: CASSDSTNYGYTF; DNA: TGTGCCAGCAGTGACAGCACTAACTATGGCTACACCTTC
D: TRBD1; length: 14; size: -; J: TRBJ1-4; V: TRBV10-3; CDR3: CAISESRDSEKLFF; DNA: TGTGCCATCAGTGAGTCCCGGGACAGCGAAAAACTGTTTTTT
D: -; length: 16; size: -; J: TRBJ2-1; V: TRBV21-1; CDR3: CASSKVTAGIHNEQFF; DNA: TGTGCCAGCAGCAAAGTAACGGCGGGGATACATAATGAGCAGTTCTTC
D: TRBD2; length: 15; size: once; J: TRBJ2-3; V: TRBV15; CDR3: CATSGVSGGTDTQYF; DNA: TGTGCCACCAGCGGAGTGAGCGGGGGCACAGATACGCAGTATTTT
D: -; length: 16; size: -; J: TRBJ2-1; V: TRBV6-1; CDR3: CASSDDTFSSYNEQFF; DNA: TGTGCCAGCAGTGATGACACGTTCAGCTCCTACAATGAGCAGTTCTTC
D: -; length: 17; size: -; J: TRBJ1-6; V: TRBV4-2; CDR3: CASSQDPPGSFYSPLHF; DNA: TGTGCCAGCAGCCAAGATCCCCCGGGATCCTTTTATTCACCCCTCCACTTT
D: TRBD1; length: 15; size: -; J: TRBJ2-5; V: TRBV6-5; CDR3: CASSSWGTGRETQYF; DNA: TGTGCCAGCAGCAGTTGGGGGACAGGGAGGGAGACCCAGTACTTC
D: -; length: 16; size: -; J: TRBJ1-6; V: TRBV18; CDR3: CASSPLISSYNSPLHF; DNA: TGTGCCAGCTCACCCCTGATCAGCTCCTATAATTCACCCCTCCACTTT
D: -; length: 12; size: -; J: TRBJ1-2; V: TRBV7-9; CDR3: CASSLDAGGYTF; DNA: TGTGCCAGCAGCTTAGATGCAGGAGGCTACACCTTC
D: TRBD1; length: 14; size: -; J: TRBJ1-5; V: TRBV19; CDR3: CASNPGQRHQPQHF; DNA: TGTGCCAGTAACCCGGGACAGAGGCACCAGCCCCAGCATTTT
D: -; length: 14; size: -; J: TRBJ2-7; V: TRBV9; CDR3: CASSVGSSLYEQYF; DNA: TGTGCCAGCAGCGTAGGATCTAGTTTATACGAGCAGTACTTC
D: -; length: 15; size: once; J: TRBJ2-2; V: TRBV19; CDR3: CASSLGRLNTGELFF; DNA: TGTGCCAGTAGCTTGGGACGCCTTAACACCGGGGAGCTGTTTTTT
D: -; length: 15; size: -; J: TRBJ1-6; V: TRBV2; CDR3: CASSERGAQNSPLHF; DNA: TGTGCCAGCAGCGAGCGGGGGGCGCAGAATTCACCCCTCCACTTT
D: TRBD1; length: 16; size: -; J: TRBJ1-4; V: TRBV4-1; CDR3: CASSLGQGATNEKLFF; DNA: TGCGCCAGCAGCCTCGGACAGGGGGCGACTAATGAAAAACTGTTTTTT
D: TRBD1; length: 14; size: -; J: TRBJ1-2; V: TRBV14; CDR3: CASSPLKGAYGYTF; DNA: TGTGCCAGCAGCCCCCTGAAGGGGGCCTATGGCTACACCTTC
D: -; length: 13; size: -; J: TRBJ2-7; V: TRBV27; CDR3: CASSLSGPGVQYF; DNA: TGTGCCAGCAGTTTATCAGGGCCCGGCGTTCAGTACTTC
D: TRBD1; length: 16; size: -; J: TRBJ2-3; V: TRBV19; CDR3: CASSPGTGASTDTQYF; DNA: TGTGCCAGTAGTCCAGGGACAGGCGCTAGCACAGATACGCAGTATTTT
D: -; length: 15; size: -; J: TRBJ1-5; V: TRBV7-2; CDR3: CASSLNGNSNQPQHF; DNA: TGTGCCAGCAGCTTGAATGGGAATAGCAATCAGCCCCAGCATTTT
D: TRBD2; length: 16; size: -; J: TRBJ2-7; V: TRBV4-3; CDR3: CASSQVATGGGYEQYF; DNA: TGCGCCAGCAGCCAAGTTGCGACGGGAGGGGGGTACGAGCAGTACTTC
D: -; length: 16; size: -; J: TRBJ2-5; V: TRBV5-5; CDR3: CASSLGQRQASETQYF; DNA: TGTGCCAGCAGCTTAGGACAGCGTCAGGCTTCGGAGACCCAGTACTTC
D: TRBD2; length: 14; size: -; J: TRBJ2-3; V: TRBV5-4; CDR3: CASSLAGRTDTQYF; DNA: TGTGCCAGCAGTTTAGCGGGGCGCACAGATACGCAGTATTTT
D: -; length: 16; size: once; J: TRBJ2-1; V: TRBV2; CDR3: CASSDTDTHSYNEQFF; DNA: TGTGCCAGCAGTGATACGGACACGCACTCCTACAATGAGCAGTTCTTC
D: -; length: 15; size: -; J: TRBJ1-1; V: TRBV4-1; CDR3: CASSLGFGGRTEAFF; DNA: TGCGCCAGCAGCCTCGGTTTCGGGGGACGGACTGAAGCTTTCTTT
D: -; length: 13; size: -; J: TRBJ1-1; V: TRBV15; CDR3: CATSRVSDTEAFF; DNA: TGTGCCACCAGCAGAGTGTCCGACACTGAAGCTTTCTTT
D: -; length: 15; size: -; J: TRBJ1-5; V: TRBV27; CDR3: CASSLMGEGNQPQHF; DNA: TGTGCCAGCAGTTTAATGGGGGAGGGCAATCAGCCCCAGCATTTT
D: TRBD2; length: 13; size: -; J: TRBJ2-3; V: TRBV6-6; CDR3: CASRGEPKNTQYF; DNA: TGTGCCTCCCGGGGGGAGCCAAAAAATACGCAGTATTTT
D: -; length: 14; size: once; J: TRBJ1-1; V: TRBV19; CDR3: CASSISGMNTEAFF; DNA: TGTGCCAGTAGTATCTCAGGAATGAACACTGAAGCTTTCTTT
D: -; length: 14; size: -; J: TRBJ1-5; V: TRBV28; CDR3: CASLARYSNQPQHF; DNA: TGTGCCAGCCTGGCCAGGTATAGCAATCAGCCCCAGCATTTT
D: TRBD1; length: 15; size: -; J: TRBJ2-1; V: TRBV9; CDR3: CASSVYDRGSNEQFF; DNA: TGTGCCAGCAGCGTTTACGACAGGGGGTCCAATGAGCAGTTCTTC
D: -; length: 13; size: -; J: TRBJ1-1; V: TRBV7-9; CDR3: CASSLRGSTEAFF; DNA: TGTGCCAGCAGCTTGAGGGGTTCCACTGAAGCTTTCTTT